In this sample, the clone carrying this T cell receptor (beta chain) turned up a few times. Its antigen is still unknown. These data originate in a study of regulatory T cells in long-lasting Graves disease. Findings and limits, study-wide: Persistent disease exhibited a predilection for TRBV28, TRBJ1-2 and TRBJ2-5. Peripheral blood alone, not thyroid tissue, underwent study.

Time point noted: newly diagnosed GD, antithyroid drugs for less than 3 months. PBMC RNA was the source of the TCR library. Each patient gave 7 to 10 milliliters of EDTA-anticoagulated peripheral blood. Arm-PCR with iRepertoire HTBI primers amplified the CDR3 regions for these TCR beta libraries. TCRdb redid the calling of the multiplex PCR reads with MiXCR, one entry per CDR3 protein. The table lists around 360,000 distinct CDR3 sequences, around 15% of them singletons, with 20% in the top ten. The CDR3 loop spans 16 amino acids. Germline CDR1 and CDR2: LNHDA and SQIVND (reference sequence). The V gene lost 2 bases and the J gene lost 1 base, with 12 bases spanning the gap. Separately, the same data were catalogued under a study of T cells in Graves' hyperthyroidism and ophthalmopathy. Per that study: HTBI primers were used for first-round RT-PCR of the TCR CDR3.

The receptor was derived from a woman in her late teens or twenties with Graves disease. The V gene is TRBV19, the J gene TRBJ1-5; D is ambiguous. Specimen: peripheral blood mononuclear cells (PBMCs), collected at new diagnosis, from a patient treated with antithyroid drugs. The CDR3 DNA sequence: TGTGCCAGTAGTATAATTCCAGGACCCAGCAATCAGCCCCAGCATTTT. Amino acids: CASSIIPGPSNQPQHF.